The 3 T cell receptor beta chains below were found in one sample sequenced in a study of OX40 agonist ivuxolimab in advanced cancers. Data came from immunoSEQ multiplex PCR; TCRdb stores just in-frame clones and leaves some out. The repertoire has under 40,000 clones, about 70% of them found once; the top ten carry about 21%. The sample consisted of CD4+ or CD8+ T cells sorted from blood, taken in a trial of the OX40 agonist ivuxolimab. The receptors stem from an adult with an advanced solid tumor such as melanoma, head and neck, liver or kidney cancer.

This clone showed up many times. The chain has TRBV19 and TRBJ1-5; no reliable D call. This CDR3 contains 15 residues. Trimming pared 1 base from V and 2 bases from J, leaving 9 bases between. CDR1 and CDR2 from the germline V gene are LNHDA and SQIVND (reference sequence). The CDR3 DNA reads TGTGCCAGTAGTATAGTTGGGGTACGCAATCAGCCCCAGCATTTT. Protein product: CASSIVGVRNQPQHF.

This clone was detected once. The chain has TRBV7-9 and TRBJ1-5; no reliable D call. The V and J ends lost 2 bases and 7 bases respectively, with 12 bases between them. This CDR3 contains 14 residues. Per the germline V gene, CDR1 is SEHNR and CDR2 is FQNEAQ (reference sequence). The CDR3 bases are TGTGCCAGCAGCTTACACGGGGAGTACCAGCCCCAGCATTTT. It yields the protein CASSLHGEYQPQHF.

As DNA, the CDR3 is TGTGCCAGCAGTTTGTTGGCGGGGGAGTACAATGAGCAGTTCTTC. It encodes CASSLLAGEYNEQFF. The chain links TRBV27 to TRBJ2-1, with 7 bases that match TRBD2. Germline V gene lookup returns CDR1 MNHEY and CDR2 SMNVEV (reference sequence). V gave up 3 bases and J gave up 4 bases; unmatched junction bases: 6. The CDR3 is 15 amino acids.